This TCR beta chain was recovered during a study of T cell responses to AZD1222 COVID-19 vaccine. With 1 base removed from V and 0 bases from J, the gap between germline ends came to 10 bases. The CDR3 is 15 residues long. Germline V lookup: CDR1 SEHNR, CDR2 FQNEAQ (reference sequence). The protocol was immunoSEQ multiplex PCR, while the TCRdb copy is restricted to in-frame clones and leaves out a portion. Here the sample spans under 150,000 clones, 80% to 95% being singletons. This sequence was found in an adult in good health. This chain connects TRBV7-9 to TRBJ2-7; weak D call: TRBD1 (5 bases). The material sequenced was peripheral blood, taken on day 0 of AZD1222 vaccination. As DNA, the CDR3 is TGTGCCAGCAGCTTAGGGGGCCCGGACTCCTACGAGCAGTACTTC. Encoded protein: CASSLGGPDSYEQYF.